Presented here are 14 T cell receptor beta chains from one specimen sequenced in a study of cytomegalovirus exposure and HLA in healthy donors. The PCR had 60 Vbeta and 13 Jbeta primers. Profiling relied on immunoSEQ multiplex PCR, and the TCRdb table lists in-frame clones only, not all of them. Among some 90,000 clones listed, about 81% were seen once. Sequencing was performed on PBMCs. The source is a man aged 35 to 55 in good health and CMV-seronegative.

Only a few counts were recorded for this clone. The CDR3 here is CASSLVSISQYF. The CDR3 DNA reads as TGTGCCAGCAGCTTAGTCAGTATCTCGCAGTATTTT. V gene TRBV7-9 combines with J gene TRBJ2-3; no firm D call. Trimming shortened V by 1 base and J by 10 bases, and 9 bases separated the two germline ends. CDR1 is SEHNR, CDR2 FQNEAQ, per germline (reference sequence). CDR3 length: 12 residues.

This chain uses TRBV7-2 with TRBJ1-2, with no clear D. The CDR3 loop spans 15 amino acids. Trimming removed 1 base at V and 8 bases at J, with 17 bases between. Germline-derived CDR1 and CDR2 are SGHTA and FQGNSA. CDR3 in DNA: TGTGCCAGCAGCTTAGATGGAGCTCTGATTTGGGGCTACACCTTC. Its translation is CASSLDGALIWGYTF.

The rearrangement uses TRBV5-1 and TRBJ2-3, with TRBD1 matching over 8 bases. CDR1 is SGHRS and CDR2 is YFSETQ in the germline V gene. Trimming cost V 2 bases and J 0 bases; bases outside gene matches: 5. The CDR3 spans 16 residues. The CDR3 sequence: CASSFGQGPSTDTQYF. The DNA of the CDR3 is TGCGCCAGCAGCTTTGGACAGGGCCCTAGCACAGATACGCAGTATTTT. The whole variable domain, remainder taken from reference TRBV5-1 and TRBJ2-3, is KAGVTQTPRYLIKTRGQQVTLSCSPISGHRSVSWYQQTPGQGLQFLFEYFSETQRNKGNFPGRFSGRQFSNSRSEMNVSTLELGDSALYLCASSFGQGPSTDTQYFGPGTRLTVL.

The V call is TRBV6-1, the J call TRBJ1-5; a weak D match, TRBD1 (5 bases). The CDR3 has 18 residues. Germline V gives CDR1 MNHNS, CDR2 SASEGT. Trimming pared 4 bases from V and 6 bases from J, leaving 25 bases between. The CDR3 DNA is TGTGCCAGCAGTGTTGTACAGGCGGTGTGGCAAGGTGGTCAGCCCCAGCATTTT. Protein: CASSVVQAVWQGGQPQHF.

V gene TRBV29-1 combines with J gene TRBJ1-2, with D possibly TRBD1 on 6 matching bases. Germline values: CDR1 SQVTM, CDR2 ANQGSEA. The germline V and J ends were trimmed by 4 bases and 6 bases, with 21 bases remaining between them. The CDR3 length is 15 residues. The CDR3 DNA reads TGCAGCGTTGCCCTAACAGGGATACATGTAGATGGCTACACCTTC. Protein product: CSVALTGIHVDGYTF. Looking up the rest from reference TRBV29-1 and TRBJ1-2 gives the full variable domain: SAVISQKPSRDICQRGTSLTIQCQVDSQVTMMFWYRQQPGQSLTLIATANQGSEATYESGFVIDKFPISRPNLTFSTLTVSNMSPEDSSIYLCSVALTGIHVDGYTFGSGTRLTVV.

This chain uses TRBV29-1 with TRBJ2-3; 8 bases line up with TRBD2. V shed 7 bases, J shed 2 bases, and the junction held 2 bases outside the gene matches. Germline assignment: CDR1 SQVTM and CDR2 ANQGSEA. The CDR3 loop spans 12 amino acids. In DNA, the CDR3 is TGCAGCGCCGGGGGGGTCACAGATACGCAGTATTTT. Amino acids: CSAGGVTDTQYF.

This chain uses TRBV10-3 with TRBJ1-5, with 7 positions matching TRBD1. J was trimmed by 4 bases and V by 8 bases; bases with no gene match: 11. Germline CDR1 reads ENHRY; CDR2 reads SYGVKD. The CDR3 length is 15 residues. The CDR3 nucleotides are TGTGCCATCTCCGAGGGGGCGGGGGGAAATCAGCCCCAGCATTTT. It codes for CAISEGAGGNQPQHF.

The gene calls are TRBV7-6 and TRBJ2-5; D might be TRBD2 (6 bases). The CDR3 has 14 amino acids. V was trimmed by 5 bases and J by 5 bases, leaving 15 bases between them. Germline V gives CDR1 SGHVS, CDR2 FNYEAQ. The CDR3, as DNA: TGTGCCAGCAGCCCCGGACGGGAGAGGGAGACCCAGTACTTC. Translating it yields CASSPGRERETQYF.

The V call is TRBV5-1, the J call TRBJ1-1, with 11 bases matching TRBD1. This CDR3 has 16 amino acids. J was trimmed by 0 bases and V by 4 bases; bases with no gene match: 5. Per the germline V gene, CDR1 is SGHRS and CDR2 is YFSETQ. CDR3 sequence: CASSTGQGALNTEAFF. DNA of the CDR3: TGCGCCAGCAGCACAGGACAGGGGGCGCTGAACACTGAAGCTTTCTTT.

Written as DNA, the CDR3 is TGTGCCACCGGACAGGGGTTGGTCGGGGAGCTGTTTTTT. It codes for CATGQGLVGELFF. The genes are TRBV6-1 and TRBJ2-2; 9 nucleotides agree with TRBD1. The CDR3 is 13 amino acids. V dropped 10 bases and J dropped 7; count of bases not matched to a gene: 7. CDR1 is MNHNS, CDR2 SASEGT, per germline.

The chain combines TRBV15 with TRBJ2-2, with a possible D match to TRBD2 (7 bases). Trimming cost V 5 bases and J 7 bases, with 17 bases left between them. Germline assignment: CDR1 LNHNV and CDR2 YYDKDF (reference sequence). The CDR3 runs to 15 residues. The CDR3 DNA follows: TGTGCCACCAGCGGAGCCCGGGGGGCGAGCGGGGAGCTGTTTTTT. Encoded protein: CATSGARGASGELFF.

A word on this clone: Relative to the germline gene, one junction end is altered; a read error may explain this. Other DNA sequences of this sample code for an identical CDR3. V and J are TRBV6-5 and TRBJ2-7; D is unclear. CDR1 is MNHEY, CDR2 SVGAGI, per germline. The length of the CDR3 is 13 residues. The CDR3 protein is CASRIDNSYEQYF. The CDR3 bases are TGCGCCAGCAGAATTGACAACTCCTACGAGCAGTACTTC.

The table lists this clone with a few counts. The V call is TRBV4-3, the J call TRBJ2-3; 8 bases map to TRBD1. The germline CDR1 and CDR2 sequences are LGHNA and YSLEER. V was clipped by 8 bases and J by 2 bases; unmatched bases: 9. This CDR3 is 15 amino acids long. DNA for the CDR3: TGCGCCAGCGACCTTGGGACAGGCTACACAGATACGCAGTATTTT. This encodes CASDLGTGYTDTQYF.

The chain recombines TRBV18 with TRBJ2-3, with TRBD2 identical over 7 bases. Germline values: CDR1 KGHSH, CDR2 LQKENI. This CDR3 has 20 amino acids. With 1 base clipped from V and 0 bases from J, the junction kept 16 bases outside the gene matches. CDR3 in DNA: TGTGCCAGCTCACCACAACCCGGGGGGACCTCTCGACCTAGCACAGATACGCAGTATTTT. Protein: CASSPQPGGTSRPSTDTQYF.